This T cell receptor beta chain was sequenced in a study of T cells in Graves' hyperthyroidism and ophthalmopathy. Whole-study results and caveats: A model of 13 V-J features distinguished ophthalmopathy from stable hyperthyroidism. Blood shared most expanded thyroid clonotypes above 0.001. The model's output predicted ophthalmopathy at a median of about 5.9 months prior to onset.

Regions amplified from RNA transcripts were the TCR beta CDR3 regions. A set of HTBI primers served as the primers for a first-round RT-PCR of the TCR CDR3. From the multiplex PCR reads, TCRdb called clonotypes with MiXCR, one entry per CDR3 protein. The sample records approximately 500,000 distinct CDR3 sequences, about 43% being singletons. As concerns this clonotype: What it binds is not known. The junction differs from germline at one of its ends, possibly a read error.

The CDR3 is 12 residues long. CDR1 and CDR2 from the germline V gene are MNHNS and SASEGT. The chain is built from TRBV6-1 and TRBJ2-6; 9 bases are a match to TRBD1. The sequencing sample was made of peripheral blood or thyroid tissue (not recorded which). This TCR was recovered from a young woman with Graves' hyperthyroidism. The chain's CDR3 is CASYRGRGTEAF. The CDR3 DNA reads TGTGCCAGCTACAGGGGGCGAGGTACTGAAGCTTTC.